One and the same sample provided the 5 T cell receptor beta chains below, sequenced in a study of T-cell reconstitution after alpha-beta-depleted transplantation in children. A TCRbeta library incorporating unique molecular identifiers was prepared. Each CDR3 protein gets one entry after TCRdb re-called the PCR reads with MiXCR. The sample shows approximately 300,000 distinct CDR3 sequences, under 14% of them seen only once. The specimen was peripheral blood, collected 180 days after TCRalphabeta/CD19-depleted stem cell transplant. Receptor source: a male patient aged 2-15 years who had a stem cell transplant for chronic granulomatous disease, so the T cells may come from the graft donor.

In its sample, this clonotype was seen many times. This chain joins TRBV20-1 and TRBJ1-1, with D possibly matching TRBD1 (5 bases). V gave up 3 bases and J gave up 5 bases, with 10 bases separating them. Germline V gives CDR1 DFQATT, CDR2 SNEGSKA (reference sequence). The CDR3 has 12 amino acids. This CDR3 reads CSASSGGTEAFF. CDR3 DNA sequence: TGCAGTGCTAGTTCGGGGGGGACTGAAGCTTTCTTT.

As to this clonotype: A read error is possible here, since a much larger clone lies one base away. The chain combines TRBV10-3 with TRBJ2-2; possible D gene TRBD2, 6 bases. Looked up from germline, CDR1 is ENHRY and CDR2 is SYGVKD. The CDR3 runs 14 residues. This chain's CDR3 is CAIRALAVTGEPFF. CDR3 DNA sequence: TGTGCCATCAGAGCCTTAGCGGTAACCGGGGAGCCGTTTTTT.

The chain links TRBV6-1 to TRBJ2-1; 7 bases map to TRBD2. Germline V gene data show CDR1 as MNHNS and CDR2 as SASEGT. The V and J ends lost 4 bases and 0 bases, in that order; junction bases with no gene match: 3. The CDR3 loop spans 15 amino acids. The CDR3 nucleotides read TGTGCCAGCAGTGCTTCTAGCGGCTCCTACAATGAGCAGTTCTTC. Translating gives CASSASSGSYNEQFF.

Many counts were recorded for this clonotype. The CDR3 protein is CATSRDPGVGETQYF. CDR3 sequence (DNA): TGTGCCACCAGCAGAGATCCGGGCGTGGGGGAGACCCAGTACTTC. The chain links TRBV15 to TRBJ2-5; no firm D call. The CDR3 sequence is 15 residues long. Deletions cut 0 bases from V and 5 bases from J, with 13 bases between. The germline V gene has CDR1 LNHNV and CDR2 YYDKDF (reference sequence).

This clonotype was picked up many times. CDR3 bases: TGTGCCAGCAGCCCGGGACTAGCGGGGGGCGGTACGCAGTATTTT. This sequence encodes CASSPGLAGGGTQYF. The chain is built from TRBV7-2 and TRBJ2-3; the match to TRBD2 covers 15 bases. The length of the CDR3 is 15 residues. Trimming at V came to 5 bases and at J to 8 bases, leaving 5 bases not matched to a gene. Per germline, CDR1 SGHTA and CDR2 FQGNSA.